This T cell receptor (beta chain) was obtained from a study of shared clonotypes between healthy human individuals. About the research overall: Three CD4 naive, three CD4 memory, two CD8 naive and one CD8 memory plate were used per donor.

Around 220 ng DNA, around 30,000 T cell genomes, went into each sorted-subset replicate PCR. As handled by the study authors: Filtering differed since immunoSEQ provided only junctions, with no quality scores. The assay was immunoSEQ multiplex PCR, and TCRdb's table has in-frame clones only and misses some. V and J calls plus clone size are reproduced from that table; the DNA served to infer D and trimming. The sample contains approximately 1.5 million clones, about 98.5% of which appear only once. Study-wide points: Some naive CD4 clonotypes, roughly 4.7%, turned up in common across several donors.

This clone was observed a single time. Its antigen is undetermined. In germline, CDR1 is SGDLS, CDR2 YYNGEE. V shed 4 bases and J 5 bases; nucleotides not matched to a gene: 8. This CDR3 spans 16 amino acids. The receptor's source is a man younger than 45 in good health. The chain combines TRBV9 with TRBJ2-5; TRBD2 matches at 13 bases. Material for sequencing was naive CD4+ T cells sorted from blood. Subset denoted: CD45RA+ positively selected. In nucleotides, the CDR3 is TGTGCCAGCAGCCCCCGGACTAGCGGGAGTTGGGAGACCCAGTACTTC. Encoded protein: CASSPRTSGSWETQYF.